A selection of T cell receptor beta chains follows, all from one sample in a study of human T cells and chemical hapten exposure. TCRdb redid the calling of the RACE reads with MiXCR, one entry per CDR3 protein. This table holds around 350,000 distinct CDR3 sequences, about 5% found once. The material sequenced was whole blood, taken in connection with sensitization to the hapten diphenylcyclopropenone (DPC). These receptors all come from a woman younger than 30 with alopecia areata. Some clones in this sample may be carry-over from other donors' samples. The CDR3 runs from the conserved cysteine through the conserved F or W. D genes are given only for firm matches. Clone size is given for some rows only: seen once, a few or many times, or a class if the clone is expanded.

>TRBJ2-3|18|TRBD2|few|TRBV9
CASSVSRSTSGGTDTQYF
TGTGCCAGCAGCGTAAGTCGGTCCACTAGCGGGGGCACAGATACGCAGTATTTT
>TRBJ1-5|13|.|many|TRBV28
CASSSHSNQPQHF
TGTGCCAGCAGCTCTCACAGCAATCAGCCCCAGCATTTT
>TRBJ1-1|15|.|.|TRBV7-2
CASSSGGNGHLEAFF
TGTGCCAGCAGCTCGGGCGGTAATGGGCACCTTGAAGCTTTCTTT
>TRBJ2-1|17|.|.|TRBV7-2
CASSLFAARLAYNEQFF
TGTGCCAGCAGCTTATTTGCGGCCCGACTAGCCTACAATGAGCAGTTCTTC
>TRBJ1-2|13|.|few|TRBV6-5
CASSRQANYGYTF
TGTGCCAGCAGTAGACAGGCTAACTATGGCTACACCTTC
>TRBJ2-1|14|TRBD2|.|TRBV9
CASSAGGSYNEQFF
TGTGCCAGCAGCGCGGGGGGCTCCTACAATGAGCAGTTCTTC
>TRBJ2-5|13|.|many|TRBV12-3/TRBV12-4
CASSLAGQGTQYF
TGTGCCAGCAGTTTGGCAGGCCAGGGGACCCAGTACTTC
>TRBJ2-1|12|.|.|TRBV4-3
CASSQGAGEQFF
TGCGCCAGCAGCCAAGGGGCGGGTGAGCAGTTCTTC
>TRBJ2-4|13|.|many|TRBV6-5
CASKGASKNIQYF
TGTGCCAGCAAAGGGGCTTCTAAAAACATTCAGTACTTC
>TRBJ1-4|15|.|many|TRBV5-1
CASSQTYGMGEKLFF
TGCGCCAGCAGCCAGACGTACGGCATGGGGGAAAAACTGTTTTTT
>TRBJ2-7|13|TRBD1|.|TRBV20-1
CSASRTGLEEQYF
TGCAGTGCTAGTCGGACAGGTCTGGAGGAGCAGTACTTC
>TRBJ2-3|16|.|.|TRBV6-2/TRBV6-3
CASSYSRLALTDTQYF
TGTGCCAGCAGTTACTCTCGGCTAGCGCTGACAGATACGCAGTATTTT
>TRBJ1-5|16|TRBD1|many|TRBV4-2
CASSQDTDRDNQPQHF
TGTGCCAGCAGCCAAGATACAGACAGGGACAATCAGCCCCAGCATTTT
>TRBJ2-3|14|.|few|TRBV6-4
CASSERGPGDTQYF
TGTGCCAGCAGTGAGCGGGGGCCAGGAGATACGCAGTATTTT
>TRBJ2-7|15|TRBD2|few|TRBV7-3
CASSLSGLATDEQYF
TGTGCCAGCAGCTTATCTGGACTAGCTACCGACGAGCAGTACTTC
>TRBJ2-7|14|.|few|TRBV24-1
CATSDGDFRNEQYF
TGTGCCACCAGTGATGGGGACTTCCGAAACGAGCAGTACTTC
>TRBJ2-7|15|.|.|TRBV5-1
CASSGEGRRGYEQYF
TGCGCCAGCAGCGGAGAGGGCAGGAGGGGTTACGAGCAGTACTTC
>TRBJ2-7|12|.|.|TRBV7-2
CASSLQPYEQYF
TGTGCCAGCAGCTTACAACCCTACGAGCAGTACTTC
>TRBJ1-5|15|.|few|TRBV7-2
CASSLVWAPNQPQHF
TGTGCCAGCAGCTTAGTTTGGGCCCCCAATCAGCCCCAGCATTTT
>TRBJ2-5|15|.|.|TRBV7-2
CASSLNGARQETQYF
TGTGCCAGCAGCTTAAATGGGGCCCGTCAAGAGACCCAGTACTTC
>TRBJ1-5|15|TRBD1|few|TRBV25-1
CASSDGQVYDQPQHF
TGTGCCAGCAGTGATGGACAGGTATACGATCAGCCCCAGCATTTT
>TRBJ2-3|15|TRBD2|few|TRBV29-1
CSVTGTSGVTDTQYF
TGCAGCGTTACAGGGACTAGCGGGGTCACAGATACGCAGTATTTT
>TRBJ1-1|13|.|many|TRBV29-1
CSVEEVVGAEAFF
TGCAGCGTTGAAGAGGTCGTAGGGGCTGAAGCTTTCTTT
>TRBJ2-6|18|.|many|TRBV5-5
CASSLTDSAPSGANVLTF
TGTGCCAGCAGTCTAACGGACAGCGCTCCCTCTGGGGCCAACGTCCTGACTTTC
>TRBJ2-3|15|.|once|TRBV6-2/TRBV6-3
CASRTRDPGLDTQYF
TGTGCCAGCAGGACTCGGGACCCCGGACTGGATACGCAGTATTTT
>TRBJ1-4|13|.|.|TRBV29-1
CSVVGGTNEKLFF
TGCAGCGTTGTCGGGGGGACTAATGAAAAACTGTTTTTT
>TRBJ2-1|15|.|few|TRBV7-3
CASSLSPGLYNEQFF
TGTGCCAGCAGCTTAAGTCCGGGGCTCTACAATGAGCAGTTCTTC
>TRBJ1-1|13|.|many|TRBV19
CASSTSRGREAFF
TGTGCCAGTAGTACTTCTCGCGGCAGGGAAGCTTTCTTT
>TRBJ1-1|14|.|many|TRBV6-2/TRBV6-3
CASLTGHAYTEAFF
TGTGCCAGCCTTACCGGCCACGCGTACACTGAAGCTTTCTTT
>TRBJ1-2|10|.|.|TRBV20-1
CSASPYGYTF
TGCAGTGCTAGTCCTTATGGCTACACCTTC
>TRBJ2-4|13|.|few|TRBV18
CASSPPSGDIQYF
TGTGCCAGCTCACCACCATCAGGGGACATTCAGTACTTC
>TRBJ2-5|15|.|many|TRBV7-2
CASSAGGRGLETQYF
TGTGCCAGCAGCGCAGGGGGGCGGGGTTTGGAGACCCAGTACTTC
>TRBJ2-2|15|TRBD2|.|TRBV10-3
CATVPSGGHTGELFF
TGTGCCACCGTACCTAGCGGGGGTCACACCGGGGAGCTGTTTTTT
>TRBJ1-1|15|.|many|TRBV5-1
CASSLQGPWDTEAFF
TGCGCCAGCAGCTTACAGGGCCCTTGGGACACTGAAGCTTTCTTT
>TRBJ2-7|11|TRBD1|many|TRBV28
CASRQGYEQYF
TGTGCTTCGCGACAGGGTTACGAGCAGTACTTC
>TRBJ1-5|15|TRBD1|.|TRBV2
CASSERDSLNQPQHF
TGTGCCAGCAGTGAAAGGGACAGCCTGAATCAGCCCCAGCATTTT
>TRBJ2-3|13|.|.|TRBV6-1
CASSEEWADTQYF
TGTGCCAGCAGTGAAGAGTGGGCGGATACGCAGTATTTT
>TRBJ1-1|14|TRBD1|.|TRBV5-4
CASSTTGVNTEAFF
TGTGCCAGCAGCACTACAGGGGTAAACACTGAAGCTTTCTTT
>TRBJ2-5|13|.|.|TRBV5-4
CASSLDERETQYF
TGTGCCAGCAGCTTGGACGAACGGGAGACCCAGTACTTC
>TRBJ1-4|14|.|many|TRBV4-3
CASSQGTVNEKLFF
TGCGCCAGCAGCCAAGGGACAGTTAATGAAAAACTGTTTTTT
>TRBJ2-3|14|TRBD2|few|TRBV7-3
CASSSRDYQNTQYF
TGTGCCAGCAGCTCCCGGGACTACCAGAATACGCAGTATTTT
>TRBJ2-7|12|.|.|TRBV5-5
CASSPHQDEQYF
TGTGCCAGCAGCCCCCACCAGGACGAGCAGTACTTC
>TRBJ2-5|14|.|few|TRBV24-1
CATSDIEGGETQYF
TGTGCCACCAGTGATATCGAGGGTGGTGAGACCCAGTACTTC
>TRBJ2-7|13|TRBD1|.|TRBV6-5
CASSRTDRVEQYF
TGTGCCAGCAGCCGTACCGACAGGGTCGAGCAGTACTTC
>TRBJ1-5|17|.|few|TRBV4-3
CASSQDFVMDGNQPQHF
TGCGCCAGCAGCCAAGATTTCGTCATGGATGGCAATCAGCCCCAGCATTTT
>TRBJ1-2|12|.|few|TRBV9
CASRQGGHGYTF
TGTGCCAGCAGACAGGGAGGGCATGGCTACACCTTC
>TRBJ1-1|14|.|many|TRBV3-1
CASSQHDKNTEAFF
TGTGCCAGCAGCCAGCACGACAAGAACACTGAAGCTTTCTTT
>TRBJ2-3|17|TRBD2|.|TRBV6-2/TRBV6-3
CASSIRQLAGAKDTQYF
TGTGCCAGCAGCATCCGTCAACTAGCGGGGGCTAAAGATACGCAGTATTTT
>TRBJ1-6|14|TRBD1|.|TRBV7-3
CASSPGQNNSPLHF
TGTGCCAGCAGCCCGGGACAGAATAATTCACCCCTCCACTTT
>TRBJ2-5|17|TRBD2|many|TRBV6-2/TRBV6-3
CASSYSPSGGGQETQYF
TGTGCCAGCAGTTACTCCCCTAGCGGGGGGGGACAAGAGACCCAGTACTTC
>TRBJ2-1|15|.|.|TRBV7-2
CASTEGDPSYNEQFF
TGTGCCAGCACCGAGGGGGATCCCTCCTACAATGAGCAGTTCTTC
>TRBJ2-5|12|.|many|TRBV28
CATRAPEETQYF
TGTGCCACCAGGGCCCCCGAAGAGACCCAGTACTTC